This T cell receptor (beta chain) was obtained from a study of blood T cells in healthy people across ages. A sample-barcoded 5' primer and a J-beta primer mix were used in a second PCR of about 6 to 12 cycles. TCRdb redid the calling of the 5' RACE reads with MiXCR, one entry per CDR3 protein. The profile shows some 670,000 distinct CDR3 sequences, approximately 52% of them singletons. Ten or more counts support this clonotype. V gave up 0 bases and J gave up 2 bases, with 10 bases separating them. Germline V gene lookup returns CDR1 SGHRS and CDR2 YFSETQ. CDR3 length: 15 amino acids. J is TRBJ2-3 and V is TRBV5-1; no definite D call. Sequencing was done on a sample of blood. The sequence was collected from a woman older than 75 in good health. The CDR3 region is CASSLVFRTTDTQYF. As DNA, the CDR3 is TGCGCCAGCAGCTTGGTGTTCAGGACCACAGATACGCAGTATTTT.